The source of this TCR beta chain is a study of T cells in Graves' hyperthyroidism and ophthalmopathy. Study-level findings and limits: Most clonotypes expanded in the thyroid (above 0.001) were also present in blood.

RNA transcripts were the template for amplifying TCR beta CDR3 regions. The HTBI set primed first-round TCR CDR3 RT-PCR. TCRdb recomputed calls from the multiplex PCR reads with MiXCR, one row per CDR3 protein. The sample lists a few hundred thousand distinct CDR3 sequences; roughly an eighth were seen once. For the diagnoses, clinical symptoms, serum thyroxine and TRAb, thyroid ultrasound and orbital computed tomography were used. This clonotype was recorded a few times. Antigen unknown. Sequenced input: blood. The clonotype was recovered from a woman in her thirties or forties with Graves' ophthalmopathy.

CDR3 amino acids: CASSLWGGAFNEQFF. CDR3 bases: TGTGCCAGCAGTTTATGGGGGGGCGCGTTCAATGAGCAGTTCTTC. This sequence joins TRBV27 and TRBJ2-1, with a possible D match to TRBD2 (7 bases). Germline CDR1 MNHEY, CDR2 SMNVEV (reference sequence). This CDR3 region has 15 residues. Trimming left V 1 base short and J 6 bases short, with 13 bases between.